This T cell receptor beta chain was identified during a study of regulatory T cells in long-lasting Graves disease. Study results and caveats: Persistent disease was associated with favored TRBV28 usage and with favored use of TRBJ1-2 and TRBJ2-5.

As to time point: newly diagnosed GD, antithyroid drugs for less than 3 months. From RNA extracted from PBMCs, the TCR library was made. TCR beta libraries were built with iRepertoire HTBI primers and Arm-PCR of CDR3 regions. TCRdb used MiXCR to reprocess the multiplex PCR reads, holding one entry per CDR3 protein. In the table there are 300,000 to 400,000 distinct CDR3 sequences, roughly a sixth of which are singletons. V lost 6 bases, J lost 2 bases, and 12 bases stayed unmatched. The CDR3 runs to 15 residues. CDR1 and CDR2 from the germline V gene are DFQATT and SNEGSKA (reference sequence). This clonotype was recorded many times. No antigen is known for it. These data were also reused for a study on T cells in Graves' hyperthyroidism and ophthalmopathy.

This TCR was sampled from a man aged 40-49 years with Graves disease. The chain carries TRBV20-1 and TRBJ2-7; TRBD2 matches at 8 bases. The specimen was peripheral blood mononuclear cells (PBMCs), collected at new diagnosis, from a patient treated with antithyroid drugs. The CDR3 loop is CSARAPSGGTYEQYF. In nucleotides, the CDR3 is TGCAGTGCCCGGGCCCCCAGCGGGGGAACCTACGAGCAGTACTTC.